The 19 T cell receptor beta chains in this list originate from one sample, sequenced in a study of cytomegalovirus exposure and HLA in healthy donors. The assay was immunoSEQ multiplex PCR, and TCRdb's table has in-frame clones only and misses some. Of about 72,000 clones listed, around 94% were seen once; the top ten hold roughly 2%. The source material was PBMCs. These receptors were taken from a young woman in good health and CMV-seropositive.

The gene calls are TRBV11-3 and TRBJ2-7; a possible D gene is TRBD2 (7 bases). CDR1 and CDR2 from the germline V gene are SGHNT and YENEEA. The length of the CDR3 is 18 residues. Trimming shortened V by 2 bases and J by 1 base, and 21 bases separated the two germline ends. Written as DNA, the CDR3 is TGTGCCAGCAGCTTAATCCTCCCGGGGGGCTCAATTTCCTACGAGCAGTACTTC. Its translation: CASSLILPGGSISYEQYF.

The chain employs TRBV4-2 and TRBJ1-4; 7 bases are shared with TRBD1. Germline CDR1 is LGHNA and CDR2 is YNFKEQ. This CDR3 spans 17 amino acids. J gave up 5 bases and V 3 bases, and 12 bases lay outside the gene matches. The CDR3: CASSQEGPGTENEKLFF. Here the CDR3 DNA reads TGTGCCAGCAGCCAGGAGGGCCCCGGGACAGAGAATGAAAAACTGTTTTTT.

The chain joins TRBV10-3 to TRBJ1-3; D uncertain. The CDR3 sequence is 15 residues long. CDR1 is ENHRY, CDR2 SYGVKD, per germline. V lost 7 bases to trimming and J lost 1 base, with 14 bases between them. The CDR3 is CAITLPGSSGNTIYF. The DNA of the CDR3 is TGTGCCATCACCCTCCCCGGGAGTTCTGGAAACACCATATATTTT.

The chain couples TRBV28 to TRBJ2-3; D perhaps matches TRBD2 (5 bases). The ends were cut back, 2 bases at V and 1 base at J, with 16 bases in the middle. The V gene's germline CDR1 is MDHEN and CDR2 SYDVKM. The CDR3 loop spans 17 amino acids. CDR3: CASSLPRHGIRTDTQYF. The CDR3 DNA reads as TGTGCCAGCAGTTTACCCCGCCACGGGATACGCACAGATACGCAGTATTTT.

The CDR3 DNA reads as TGCAGCGGGGGGCATGAACAGGGGATCGAGCAGTTCTTC. Its translation is CSGGHEQGIEQFF. The chain carries TRBV29-1 and TRBJ2-1, with 7 positions matching TRBD1. This CDR3 region has 13 residues. Trimming cost V 7 bases and J 10 bases; bases outside gene matches: 13. Germline V gene sequence: CDR1 SQVTM, CDR2 ANQGSEA.

V is TRBV25-1 and J is TRBJ2-1, with unresolved D. The CDR3 totals 15 residues. CDR1 and CDR2 (germline): MGHDK, SYGVNS. The V and J ends lost 0 bases and 2 bases respectively, with 8 bases between them. The CDR3 protein is CASSEYNEAYNEQFF. The CDR3, as DNA: TGTGCCAGCAGTGAATATAATGAGGCCTACAATGAGCAGTTCTTC.

This sequence joins TRBV27 and TRBJ2-2; D perhaps matches TRBD2 (6 bases). Deletions cut 6 bases from V and 9 bases from J, with 29 bases between. The CDR3 is made up of 18 amino acids. Germline lookup yields CDR1 MNHEY and CDR2 SMNVEV (reference sequence). In nucleotides, the CDR3 is TGTGCCAGCAGGTCAAAAGGAGTCGGGACTCTGACTCACAGGGAGCTGTTTTTT. Amino acid sequence: CASRSKGVGTLTHRELFF.

The V and J genes are TRBV6-5 and TRBJ1-2; D call uncertain. CDR3 length: 15 amino acids. The germline gives CDR1 MNHEY, CDR2 SVGAGI. The V gene lost 0 bases and the J gene lost 3 bases, with 11 bases spanning the gap. The CDR3 coding sequence is TGTGCCAGCAGTTACTCCGCGGGCCTGGACTATGGCTACACCTTC. It yields the protein CASSYSAGLDYGYTF.

The CDR3 here is CASILAGVQETQYF. CDR3 coding DNA: TGTGCCAGCATACTAGCGGGGGTACAAGAGACCCAGTACTTC. V and J are TRBV7-2 and TRBJ2-5; 11 bases match TRBD2. The J segment lost 2 bases and the V segment lost 7 bases, leaving 3 bases of the junction unmatched. Germline lookup yields CDR1 SGHTA and CDR2 FQGNSA. The CDR3 has 14 residues.

This clone has just one count. The chain links TRBV6-1 to TRBJ2-5, with TRBD2 matching 13 bases. From germline, CDR1 is MNHNS and CDR2 SASEGT. V was clipped by 3 bases and J by 5 bases; unmatched bases: 3. CDR3 length equals 15 residues. The CDR3 sequence: CASSDTSGGAETQYF. In DNA, the CDR3 is TGTGCCAGCAGTGACACTAGCGGGGGGGCCGAGACCCAGTACTTC.

V gene TRBV5-4 combines with J gene TRBJ2-3, with no clear D. The germline gives CDR1 SGHNT, CDR2 YYREEE (reference sequence). V lost 6 bases and J 4 bases, leaving 15 bases between the germline ends. This CDR3 spans 14 amino acids. CDR3 region: CASTPAGSPDTQYF. CDR3 nucleotides: TGTGCCAGCACCCCGGCAGGAAGCCCAGATACGCAGTATTTT.

The V call is TRBV5-6, the J call TRBJ2-7, with TRBD2 matching 9 bases. The CDR3 has 15 residues. CDR1 and CDR2 from the germline V gene are SGHDT and YYEEEE. J lost 2 bases, V lost 0 bases, and 3 bases had no gene match. The DNA for the CDR3 is TGTGCCAGCAGCTTGGAAGCGGGGGGCCCCTACGAGCAGTACTTC. Encoded protein: CASSLEAGGPYEQYF.

This chain connects TRBV20-1 to TRBJ2-1; D gene uncertain. The CDR3 has 10 residues. Trimming cost V 5 bases and J 6 bases, with 5 bases left between them. The germline CDR1 and CDR2 sequences are DFQATT and SNEGSKA (reference sequence). The CDR3 nucleotides are TGCAGTGCTTACACCAATGAGCAGTTCTTC. It codes for CSAYTNEQFF.

V gene TRBV7-3 combines with J gene TRBJ1-1; D gene unclear. The V and J ends lost 2 bases and 4 bases respectively, with 11 bases between them. This CDR3 comprises 14 residues. Germline V lookup: CDR1 SGHTA, CDR2 FQGTGA. The chain's CDR3 is CASSLLPGGTEAFF. CDR3 sequence (DNA): TGTGCCAGCAGCTTACTTCCGGGTGGCACTGAAGCTTTCTTT.

The rearrangement uses TRBV6-6 and TRBJ1-1; 9 nucleotides match TRBD1. The trim removed 7 bases at V and 4 bases at J, leaving 7 bases unmatched. In germline, CDR1 is MNHNY, CDR2 SVGAGI (reference sequence). The CDR3 sequence is 14 residues long. CDR3 amino acids: CASTEGTGTTEAFF. As DNA, the CDR3 is TGTGCCAGCACCGAAGGGACAGGGACCACTGAAGCTTTCTTT.

A few counts support this clone. The chain links TRBV21-1 to TRBJ2-3; TRBD1, as called in the table, went unchecked against the DNA. TRBV21-1 is designated a pseudogene. This CDR3 is built from 13 residues. CDR3 sequence reads: CASSKDQGYTQYF. The CDR3 region has the DNA TGTGCCAGCAGCAAAGATCAGGGCTATACGCAGTATTTT.

This rearrangement joins TRBV6-6 to TRBJ1-1; 10 nucleotides agree with TRBD1. V shed 6 bases and J 10 bases; nucleotides not matched to a gene: 14. This CDR3 is 15 amino acids long. CDR1 and CDR2 from the germline V gene are MNHNY and SVGAGI (reference sequence). This CDR3 reads CASSNPGQGFPGAFF. CDR3 sequence (DNA): TGTGCCAGCAGCAACCCGGGACAGGGGTTTCCAGGAGCTTTCTTT.

This chain links TRBV19 with TRBJ1-5, with D possibly matching TRBD1 (5 bases). Germline assignment: CDR1 LNHDA and CDR2 SQIVND (reference sequence). This CDR3 contains 13 residues. Trimming stripped 6 bases from V and 4 bases from J, with 10 bases between. The CDR3 protein is CASRGGTNQPQHF. In nucleotides, the CDR3 is TGTGCCAGTAGGGGCGGGACGAATCAGCCCCAGCATTTT.

The CDR3 DNA is TGTGCCAGCTCGCGGACAGAATCTAATCAGCCCCAGCATTTT. Translated, it gives CASSRTESNQPQHF. The chain employs TRBV18 and TRBJ1-5; possible D gene TRBD1, 6 bases. This CDR3 has 14 amino acids. Trimming took 6 bases from V and 4 from J, leaving 13 bases between them. Germline V gene lookup returns CDR1 KGHSH and CDR2 LQKENI.